Reported below is one T cell receptor beta chain. Profiled with immunoSEQ multiplex PCR; TCRdb holds only in-frame clones, not every one. The data show about 95,000 clones, less than 90% seen once. The data belong to a study of control samples from healthy donors and cancer patients. J was trimmed by 15 bases and V by 4 bases; bases with no gene match: 5. The germline CDR1 and CDR2 sequences are SGHRS and YFSETQ. This CDR3 is 11 amino acids long. What was sequenced was blood. This chain connects TRBV5-1 to TRBJ2-1; 9 bases align to TRBD1. This TCR derives from a woman aged 65 to 85 in good health. The CDR3 nucleotides read TGCGCCAGCAGCCCGGACAGGGGCAGGTTCTTC. It yields the protein CASSPDRGRFF.